A selection of T cell receptor beta chains follows, all from one sample in a study of blood T cell repertoires in COVID-19. Profiled with immunoSEQ multiplex PCR; TCRdb holds only in-frame clones, not every one. The profile shows roughly 500,000 clones, less than 90% of them singletons. Sequencing was done on a sample of PBMCs or T cells enriched from blood (not recorded which). The source of these receptors is a woman aged 55-69 years who had recovered from COVID-19. Each CDR3 is given with its conserved first and last residue. The order of the fields is J gene, V gene, D gene, clone size, CDR3 DNA, CDR3 protein. A D gene is named only where the DNA matches it firmly. Size is stated for part of the rows, as once, few or many counts, or as a class when the clone is expanded.

J gene: TRBJ1-2; V gene: TRBV24-1; D gene: TRBD1; clone size: -; CDR3 DNA: TGTGCCACCAGACCGAGTCGGGACAGTGGCTATGGCTACACCTTC; CDR3 protein: CATRPSRDSGYGYTF
J gene: TRBJ1-1; V gene: TRBV2; D gene: -; clone size: -; CDR3 DNA: TGTGCCAGCAGTACCCAGGGAGGGAGAACTGAAGCTTTCTTT; CDR3 protein: CASSTQGGRTEAFF
J gene: TRBJ1-4; V gene: TRBV3-1/TRBV3-2; D gene: -; clone size: -; CDR3 DNA: TGTGCCAGCAGCCAAGGAAGGTCCCCGCCGGGGGAAAAACTGTTTTTT; CDR3 protein: CASSQGRSPPGEKLFF
J gene: TRBJ1-3; V gene: TRBV10-1; D gene: TRBD1; clone size: -; CDR3 DNA: TGCGCCAGCAGTCGGGACAGGGGAGACACCATATATTTT; CDR3 protein: CASSRDRGDTIYF
J gene: TRBJ2-1; V gene: TRBV7-2; D gene: TRBD1; clone size: -; CDR3 DNA: TGTGCCAGCAGCTCCAGACAGGGGGTGTCCTACAATGAGCAGTTCTTC; CDR3 protein: CASSSRQGVSYNEQFF
J gene: TRBJ2-1; V gene: TRBV2; D gene: TRBD2; clone size: -; CDR3 DNA: TGTGCCACATCTAGCGGGGGTGACAATGAGCAGTTCTTC; CDR3 protein: CATSSGGDNEQFF
J gene: TRBJ2-7; V gene: TRBV7-9; D gene: -; clone size: few; CDR3 DNA: TGTGCCAGCAGCCCAGTCGCAGGTCCCTACGAGCAGTACTTC; CDR3 protein: CASSPVAGPYEQYF
J gene: TRBJ2-4; V gene: TRBV5-6; D gene: -; clone size: -; CDR3 DNA: TGTGCCAGCAGCTTAACGGGTCTTGAAAACATTCAGTACTTC; CDR3 protein: CASSLTGLENIQYF
J gene: TRBJ1-6; V gene: TRBV2; D gene: TRBD1; clone size: -; CDR3 DNA: TGTGCCAGCAGTCCCAGGGGGCAGAATTCACCCCTCCACTTT; CDR3 protein: CASSPRGQNSPLHF
J gene: TRBJ2-4; V gene: TRBV7-9; D gene: TRBD1; clone size: -; CDR3 DNA: TGTGCCAGCAGCTCCGGACAGGCCCGACGGTACTTC; CDR3 protein: CASSSGQARRYF
J gene: TRBJ2-1; V gene: TRBV24-1; D gene: -; clone size: -; CDR3 DNA: TGTGCCATAAGAACCGGAGGCAATGAGCAGTTCTTC; CDR3 protein: CAIRTGGNEQFF
J gene: TRBJ1-1; V gene: TRBV19; D gene: -; clone size: -; CDR3 DNA: TGTGCCAGTAGTTCCTTCCGGGGGACTGAAGCTTTCTTT; CDR3 protein: CASSSFRGTEAFF
J gene: TRBJ2-3; V gene: TRBV12-5; D gene: -; clone size: -; CDR3 DNA: TGTGCTAGTGTCCTGAGGGTGGGCCCTAAAACAGATACGCAGTATTTT; CDR3 protein: CASVLRVGPKTDTQYF
J gene: TRBJ2-5; V gene: TRBV2; D gene: TRBD2; clone size: -; CDR3 DNA: TGTGCCAGCAGTCGGGAGGGCTGGGAGACCCAGTACTTC; CDR3 protein: CASSREGWETQYF
J gene: TRBJ2-7; V gene: TRBV14; D gene: TRBD1; clone size: -; CDR3 DNA: TGTGCCAGCAGCCAACGACAGGGGACAATAGGTGGCCACGAGCAGTACTTC; CDR3 protein: CASSQRQGTIGGHEQYF
J gene: TRBJ1-5; V gene: TRBV6-5; D gene: TRBD1; clone size: -; CDR3 DNA: TGTGCCAGCAGGGAGACAGGGGATGTTCAGCCCCAGCATTTT; CDR3 protein: CASRETGDVQPQHF
J gene: TRBJ1-5; V gene: TRBV2; D gene: TRBD1; clone size: -; CDR3 DNA: TGTGCCAGCAGTGGGGGACAGACCAACCATCAGCCCCAGCATTTT; CDR3 protein: CASSGGQTNHQPQHF
J gene: TRBJ1-2; V gene: TRBV5-1; D gene: -; clone size: once; CDR3 DNA: TGCGCCAGCAGCTTGAACCTCAGGGAAAACTATGGCTACACCTTC; CDR3 protein: CASSLNLRENYGYTF
J gene: TRBJ1-5; V gene: TRBV6-6; D gene: TRBD1; clone size: -; CDR3 DNA: TGTGCCAGCAGTATGGACAGGGTGGATGGCAATCAGCCCCAGCATTTT; CDR3 protein: CASSMDRVDGNQPQHF
J gene: TRBJ2-3; V gene: TRBV2; D gene: -; clone size: -; CDR3 DNA: TGTGCCAGCAGTTTCCAAGGGGTAGATACGCAGTATTTT; CDR3 protein: CASSFQGVDTQYF
J gene: TRBJ1-6; V gene: TRBV5-1; D gene: -; clone size: -; CDR3 DNA: TGCGCCAGCAGCTTGGGCAGCGACTATAATTCACCCCTCCACTTT; CDR3 protein: CASSLGSDYNSPLHF
J gene: TRBJ1-4; V gene: TRBV2; D gene: -; clone size: -; CDR3 DNA: TGTGCCAGCAGTGGCCGGGGGGGAAGGGCAACTAATGAAAAACTGTTTTTT; CDR3 protein: CASSGRGGRATNEKLFF
J gene: TRBJ1-3; V gene: TRBV5-1; D gene: TRBD1; clone size: once; CDR3 DNA: TGCGCCAGCAGCTTGCCTCCCGGGACAGGGGAGGGAAACACCATATATTTT; CDR3 protein: CASSLPPGTGEGNTIYF
J gene: TRBJ2-2; V gene: TRBV30; D gene: -; clone size: -; CDR3 DNA: TGTGCCTGGAGTATACCCGACACGTTCCACCCGAACACCGGGGAGCTGTTTTTT; CDR3 protein: CAWSIPDTFHPNTGELFF
J gene: TRBJ1-6; V gene: TRBV28; D gene: -; clone size: -; CDR3 DNA: TGTGCCACCTGCCAGGGTAACGATTCACCCCTCCACTTT; CDR3 protein: CATCQGNDSPLHF
J gene: TRBJ2-1; V gene: TRBV18; D gene: -; clone size: -; CDR3 DNA: TGTGCCAGCTCACCACAACAGGTCTACAATGAGCAGTTCTTC; CDR3 protein: CASSPQQVYNEQFF
J gene: TRBJ2-2; V gene: TRBV9; D gene: TRBD2; clone size: once; CDR3 DNA: TGTGCCAGCAGCGTAGTGGGTAGCGGGAGCACCGGGGAGCTGTTTTTT; CDR3 protein: CASSVVGSGSTGELFF
J gene: TRBJ2-2; V gene: TRBV9; D gene: TRBD2; clone size: -; CDR3 DNA: TGTGCCAGCAGCGGGACTAGCGGGGGACAGGCCGGGGAGCTGTTTTTT; CDR3 protein: CASSGTSGGQAGELFF
J gene: TRBJ2-5; V gene: TRBV18; D gene: -; clone size: -; CDR3 DNA: TGTGCCAGCTCGGAGAGAGTGGCTGCGGGGACCCAGTACTTC; CDR3 protein: CASSERVAAGTQYF
J gene: TRBJ2-2; V gene: TRBV19; D gene: TRBD2; clone size: -; CDR3 DNA: TGTGCCAGTAGTATAGCCGGGGGGGCTACAGGGGAGCTGTTTTTT; CDR3 protein: CASSIAGGATGELFF
J gene: TRBJ1-4; V gene: TRBV24-1; D gene: TRBD1; clone size: -; CDR3 DNA: TGTGCCACCAGTGAAGCCGGGACAGGGGCTAATGAAAAACTGTTTTTT; CDR3 protein: CATSEAGTGANEKLFF
J gene: TRBJ2-2; V gene: TRBV9; D gene: TRBD2; clone size: -; CDR3 DNA: TGTGCCAGCAGCTTTACGGGGGGGAACACCGGGGAGCTGTTTTTT; CDR3 protein: CASSFTGGNTGELFF
J gene: TRBJ1-1; V gene: TRBV2; D gene: -; clone size: -; CDR3 DNA: TGTGCCAGCAGTGTTGCAGGGCCGAACACTGAAGCTTTCTTT; CDR3 protein: CASSVAGPNTEAFF
J gene: TRBJ1-2; V gene: TRBV5-6; D gene: -; clone size: -; CDR3 DNA: TGTGCCAGCAGCCCCGGGTGGTTGGGTGGCTACACCTTC; CDR3 protein: CASSPGWLGGYTF
J gene: TRBJ1-4; V gene: TRBV18; D gene: TRBD1; clone size: -; CDR3 DNA: TGTGCCAGCTCAGGGGACAGGCGATATGAAAAACTGTTTTTT; CDR3 protein: CASSGDRRYEKLFF
J gene: TRBJ2-6; V gene: TRBV6-4; D gene: TRBD1; clone size: -; CDR3 DNA: TGTGCCAGCAGTACGACAGGGACTGGGGCCAACGTCCTGACTTTC; CDR3 protein: CASSTTGTGANVLTF
J gene: TRBJ2-3; V gene: TRBV2; D gene: TRBD2; clone size: -; CDR3 DNA: TGTGCCAGCAGTCCCATACTAGCGGGGGCTGATACGCAGTATTTT; CDR3 protein: CASSPILAGADTQYF
J gene: TRBJ1-1; V gene: TRBV5-4; D gene: TRBD1; clone size: -; CDR3 DNA: TGTGCCAGCAGCTTCCCAGGGGGCCAGGCTGAAGCTTTCTTT; CDR3 protein: CASSFPGGQAEAFF
J gene: TRBJ1-5; V gene: TRBV6-5; D gene: -; clone size: -; CDR3 DNA: TGTGCCAGCAGCAGTGGGGGGGTGAGCAATCAGCCCCAGCATTTT; CDR3 protein: CASSSGGVSNQPQHF
J gene: TRBJ2-3; V gene: TRBV5-1; D gene: -; clone size: -; CDR3 DNA: TGCGCCAGCAGCATGGCCCCTGGCGGAAGCACAGATACGCAGTATTTT; CDR3 protein: CASSMAPGGSTDTQYF